Each of the 4 T cell receptor beta chains below was sequenced from the same sample in a study of blood T cell repertoires in COVID-19. The protocol was immunoSEQ multiplex PCR, while the TCRdb copy is restricted to in-frame clones and leaves out a portion. The sample includes around 160,000 clones, over 85% of them seen just once. Sequencing input: peripheral blood. These receptors came from a woman aged 55-69 years with COVID-19, enrolled during active disease.

This chain uses TRBV5-1 with TRBJ2-3; the D is unclear. V lost 5 bases, J lost 3 bases, and 4 bases lay in between. This CDR3 is built from 11 residues. Germline V gene sequence: CDR1 SGHRS, CDR2 YFSETQ. This CDR3 is CASSRTDTQYF. CDR3 in DNA: TGCGCCAGCAGTCGTACAGATACGCAGTATTTT.

This chain links TRBV10-3 with TRBJ1-1; TRBD1 agrees at 8 bases. Trimming removed 2 bases from V and 8 bases from J; junction bases left unmatched: 1. Germline V gene data show CDR1 as ENHRY and CDR2 as SYGVKD. This CDR3 spans 12 amino acids. The CDR3 region is CAISEGTGEAFF. CDR3 DNA: TGTGCCATCAGTGAGGGGACAGGAGAAGCTTTCTTT.

The CDR3 nucleotides read TGTGCCGGAGGGACTGAGTCCAGGCAGCCCCAGCATTTT. The encoded protein is CAGGTESRQPQHF. The rearrangement links TRBV2 to TRBJ1-5, with D tentatively TRBD1 (5 bases). The germline CDR1 and CDR2 sequences are SNHLY and FYNNEI. V gave up 11 bases and J gave up 7 bases, with 18 bases separating them. The CDR3 is 13 residues long.

The count of this clone is one. V usage is TRBV4-3 and J usage is TRBJ1-4; 7 positions match TRBD1. Germline CDR1 is LGHNA and CDR2 is YSLEER. The CDR3 totals 16 residues. V shed 3 bases and J 1 base; nucleotides not matched to a gene: 5. For the CDR3, the DNA is TGCGCCAGCAGCCAGGGACAGCTAAGAACTAATGAAAAACTGTTTTTT. Amino acids: CASSQGQLRTNEKLFF.